This record looks at one T cell receptor (beta chain) sequence and its context. The data are from a study of tumor-infiltrating lymphocytes in oesophageal squamous cell carcinoma. From the PCR reads, TCRdb called clonotypes with MiXCR, one entry per CDR3 protein. The sample carries some 16,000 distinct CDR3 sequences, less than 50% recorded once. Sequenced material: normal esophageal tissue next to the tumor. The sequence came from a female donor with esophageal squamous cell carcinoma.

The CDR3 loop is CASSPVGGRQYNEQFF. CDR3 DNA sequence: TGTGCCAGCAGCCCCGTAGGCGGGAGGCAGTACAATGAGCAGTTCTTC. The genes are TRBV7-3 and TRBJ2-1; 8 bases line up with TRBD2. The length of the CDR3 is 16 residues. Germline V lookup: CDR1 SGHTA, CDR2 FQGTGA. The ends lost 5 bases at V and 4 bases at J; junction bases unmatched: 10.